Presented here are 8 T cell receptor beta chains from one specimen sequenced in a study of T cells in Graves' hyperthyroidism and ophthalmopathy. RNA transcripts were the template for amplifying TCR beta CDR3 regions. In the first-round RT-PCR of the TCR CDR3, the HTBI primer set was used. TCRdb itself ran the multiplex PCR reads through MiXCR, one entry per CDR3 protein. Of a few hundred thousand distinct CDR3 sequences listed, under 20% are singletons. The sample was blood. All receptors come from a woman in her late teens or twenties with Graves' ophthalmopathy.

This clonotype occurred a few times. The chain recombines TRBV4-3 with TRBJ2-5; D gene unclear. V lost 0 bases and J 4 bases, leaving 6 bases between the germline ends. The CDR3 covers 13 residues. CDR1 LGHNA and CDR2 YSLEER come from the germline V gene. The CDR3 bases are TGCGCCAGCAGCCAAGAAGTCTCAGAGACCCAGTACTTC. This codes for CASSQEVSETQYF.

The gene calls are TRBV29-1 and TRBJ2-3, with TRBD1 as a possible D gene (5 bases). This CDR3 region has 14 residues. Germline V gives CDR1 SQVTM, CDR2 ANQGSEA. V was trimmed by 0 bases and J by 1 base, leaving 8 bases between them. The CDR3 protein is CSVEEGRGTDTQYF. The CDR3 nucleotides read TGCAGCGTTGAAGAGGGCAGGGGCACAGATACGCAGTATTTT.

Written as DNA, the CDR3 is TGTGCCAGCAGCTTCGGACAGGGTTCACCCCTCCACTTT. As protein: CASSFGQGSPLHF. This sequence joins TRBV7-2 and TRBJ1-6; 8 bases fit TRBD1. V lost 3 bases and J lost 9; bases outside the gene matches: 1. Germline V gene lookup returns CDR1 SGHTA and CDR2 FQGNSA. This CDR3 is built from 13 residues.

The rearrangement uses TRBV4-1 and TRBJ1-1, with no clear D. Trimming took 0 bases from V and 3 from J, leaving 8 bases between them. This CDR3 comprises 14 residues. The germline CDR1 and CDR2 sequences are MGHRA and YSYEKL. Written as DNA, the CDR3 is TGCGCCAGCAGCCAAGATCCTCGTTACACTGAAGCTTTCTTT. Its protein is CASSQDPRYTEAFF.

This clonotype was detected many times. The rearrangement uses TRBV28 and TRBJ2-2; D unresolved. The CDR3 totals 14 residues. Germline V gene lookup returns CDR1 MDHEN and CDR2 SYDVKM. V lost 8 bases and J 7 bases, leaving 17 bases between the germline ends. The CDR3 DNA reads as TGTGCCAGCTCCTACCTGGGGTGGAGCGGGGAGCTGTTTTTT. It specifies CASSYLGWSGELFF.

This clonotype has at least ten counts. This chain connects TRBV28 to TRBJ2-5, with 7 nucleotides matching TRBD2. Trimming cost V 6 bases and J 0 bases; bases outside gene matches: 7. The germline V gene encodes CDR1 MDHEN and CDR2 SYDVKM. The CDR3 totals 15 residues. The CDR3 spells CASSSSSGHQETQYF. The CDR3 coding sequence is TGTGCCAGCAGCTCAAGTAGCGGGCACCAAGAGACCCAGTACTTC.

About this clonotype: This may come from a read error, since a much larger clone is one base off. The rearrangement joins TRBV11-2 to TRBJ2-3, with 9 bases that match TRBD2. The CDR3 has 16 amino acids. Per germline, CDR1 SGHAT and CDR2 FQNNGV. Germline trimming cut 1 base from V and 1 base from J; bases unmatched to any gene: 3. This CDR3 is CASSLVGGGGTDTQYF. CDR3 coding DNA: TGTGCCAGCAGCTTAGTGGGCGGGGGGGGCACAGATACGCAGTATTTT. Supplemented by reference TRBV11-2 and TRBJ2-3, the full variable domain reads EAGVAQSPRYKIIEKRQSVAFWCNPISGHATLYWYQQILGQGPKLLIQFQNNGVVDDSQLPKDRFSAERLKGVDSTLKIQPAKLEDSAVYLCASSLVGGGGTDTQYFGPGTRLTVL.

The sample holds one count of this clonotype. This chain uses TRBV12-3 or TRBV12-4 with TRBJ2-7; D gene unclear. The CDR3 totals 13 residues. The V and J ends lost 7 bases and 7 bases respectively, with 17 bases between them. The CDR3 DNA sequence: TGTGCCAGCACTGTCACGGGCGCGGCTGAGCAGTACTTC. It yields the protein CASTVTGAAEQYF.